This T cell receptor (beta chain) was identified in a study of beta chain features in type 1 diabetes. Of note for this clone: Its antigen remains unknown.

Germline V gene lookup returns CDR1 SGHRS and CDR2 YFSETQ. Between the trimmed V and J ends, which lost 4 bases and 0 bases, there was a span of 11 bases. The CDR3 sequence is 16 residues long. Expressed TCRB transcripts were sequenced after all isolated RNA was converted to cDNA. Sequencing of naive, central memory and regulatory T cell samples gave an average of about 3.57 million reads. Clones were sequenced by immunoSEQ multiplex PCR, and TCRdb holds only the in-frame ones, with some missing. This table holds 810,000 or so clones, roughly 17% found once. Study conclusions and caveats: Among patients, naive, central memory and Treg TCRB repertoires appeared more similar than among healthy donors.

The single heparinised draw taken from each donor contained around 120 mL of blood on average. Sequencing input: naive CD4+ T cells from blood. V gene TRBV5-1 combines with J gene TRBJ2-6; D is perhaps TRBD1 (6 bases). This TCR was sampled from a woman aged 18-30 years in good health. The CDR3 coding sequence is TGCGCCAGCAGCGGACAGCCCCGCTCTGGGGCCAACGTCCTGACTTTC. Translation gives CASSGQPRSGANVLTF.